The 23 T cell receptor beta chains below come from one sample, sequenced in a study of blood T cells in healthy people across ages. The authors ran a second PCR of about 6 to 11 cycles using a sample-barcoded 5' primer and a J-beta primer mix. TCRdb re-called the 5' RACE reads with MiXCR, one entry per CDR3 protein. This sample has about 1.4 million distinct CDR3 sequences, with approximately 63% found just once. The source material was blood. Receptors originate from a man aged 18-30 years in good health.

The rearrangement uses TRBV2 and TRBJ1-3; TRBD1 is a possible D gene (6 bases). CDR3 length: 15 amino acids. The ends were cut back, 2 bases at V and 3 bases at J, with 11 bases in the middle. CDR1 and CDR2 (germline): SNHLY, FYNNEI. CDR3 protein: CASSELTGSGNTIYF. CDR3 DNA: TGTGCCAGCAGTGAATTAACAGGGAGTGGAAACACCATATATTTT.

The chain has TRBV3-1 and TRBJ1-2, with D uncertain. V was pared by 1 base and J by 3 bases, with 12 bases between. From germline, CDR1 is LGHDT and CDR2 YNNKEL (reference sequence). The CDR3 covers 15 residues. The CDR3 nucleotides read TGTGCCAGCAGCCAAGTGGCCTCGGGATACTATGGCTACACCTTC. It translates to CASSQVASGYYGYTF.

The chain carries TRBV6-5 and TRBJ1-2; D gene uncertain. Trimming took off 3 bases at V and 4 bases at J, with 15 bases between the two ends. The CDR3 runs 15 residues. CDR1 is MNHEY and CDR2 is SVGAGI in the germline V gene. CDR3 in amino acids: CASSYMDPKAYGYTF. CDR3 sequence (DNA): TGTGCCAGCAGTTATATGGATCCAAAAGCCTATGGCTACACCTTC.

The rearrangement links TRBV12-3 or TRBV12-4 to TRBJ2-1; 7 nucleotides line up with TRBD2. Germline trimming cut 2 bases from V and 7 bases from J; bases unmatched to any gene: 11. CDR3 size: 16 residues. For the CDR3, the DNA is TGTGCCAGCAGTTTAAGGTCTAGCGGTGGAGGGAATGAGCAGTTCTTC. It translates to CASSLRSSGGGNEQFF.

The rearrangement uses TRBV12-3 or TRBV12-4 and TRBJ1-1; perhaps TRBD1 as D (5 bases). With 0 bases removed from V and 4 bases from J, the gap between germline ends came to 15 bases. The CDR3 extends over 16 amino acids. In DNA, the CDR3 is TGTGCCAGCAGTTTAGCGCCTTCAGGGTCGAGCACTGAAGCTTTCTTT. This codes for CASSLAPSGSSTEAFF.

This clonotype was counted between two and nine times. Here the CDR3 DNA reads TGTGCCAGCAGCCACACCCGGGAACAGGGGGCTTACGAGCAGTACTTC. This gives the protein CASSHTREQGAYEQYF. The V and J genes are TRBV3-1 and TRBJ2-7; 9 bases match TRBD1. CDR3 length: 16 amino acids. CDR1 and CDR2 (germline): LGHDT, YNNKEL (reference sequence). Unmatched junction bases numbered 10, after V lost 3 bases and J lost 4 bases.

This clonotype turned up a few times. CDR3: CASSPRSGQTYEQYF. In DNA form, the CDR3 reads TGCGCCAGCAGCCCCCGAAGCGGACAAACCTACGAGCAGTACTTC. The chain joins TRBV5-1 to TRBJ2-7; D is tentatively TRBD1 or TRBD2 (5 bases each). Germline V CDR1 and CDR2: SGHRS, YFSETQ. The CDR3 loop spans 15 amino acids. V was trimmed by 4 bases and J by 2 bases, leaving 16 bases between them.

A few counts support this clonotype. The V and J genes are TRBV28 and TRBJ2-4; 8 bases fit TRBD1. Germline-derived CDR1 and CDR2 are MDHEN and SYDVKM. J was trimmed by 2 bases and V by 6 bases; bases with no gene match: 12. This CDR3 comprises 17 residues. The CDR3 DNA is TGTGCCAGCAGCCCCGTAGGACAGGGTGGGTCCAAAAACATTCAGTACTTC. Protein: CASSPVGQGGSKNIQYF.

This clonotype turned up a few times. The V and J genes are TRBV20-1 and TRBJ2-1, with 13 positions matching TRBD2. This CDR3 has 16 residues. CDR1 and CDR2 from the germline V gene are DFQATT and SNEGSKA (reference sequence). V dropped 0 bases and J dropped 8; count of bases not matched to a gene: 7. CDR3 region: CSARDWTSGSSYEQFF. For the CDR3, the DNA is TGCAGTGCTAGAGACTGGACTAGCGGGAGTTCCTATGAGCAGTTCTTC.

V and J are TRBV7-9 and TRBJ2-5, with no clear D. The CDR3 is 13 residues long. V was shortened by 1 base and J by 11 bases, with 14 bases between the two germline ends. Germline CDR1 SEHNR, CDR2 FQNEAQ (reference sequence). For the CDR3, the DNA is TGTGCCAGCAGCTTAGGTCTTCACAATGAGCAGTACTTC. Its protein is CASSLGLHNEQYF.

A word on this clonotype: A read error is possible here, since a much larger clone lies one base away. The genes are TRBV10-3 and TRBJ2-1; perhaps TRBD2 as D (6 bases). The CDR3 runs 15 residues. Germline-derived CDR1 and CDR2 are ENHRY and SYGVKD. CDR3 loop: CAVSDWAGTYNEQFF. The CDR3, as DNA: TGTGCCGTCAGTGACTGGGCGGGGACCTACAATGAGCAGTTCTTC.

The rearrangement uses TRBV10-3 and TRBJ2-1; no firm D call. Germline-derived CDR1 and CDR2 are ENHRY and SYGVKD. Trimming removed 7 bases at V and 8 bases at J, with 15 bases between. The CDR3 consists of 13 residues. The CDR3 sequence: CAITRSVYDEQFF. The CDR3 DNA sequence: TGTGCCATCACCCGCTCCGTGTACGATGAGCAGTTCTTC.

This clonotype was detected a few times. The chain recombines TRBV29-1 with TRBJ1-2, with unresolved D. The V end lost 4 bases, the J end lost 8 bases, and 20 bases lay between the germline ends. Germline lookup yields CDR1 SQVTM and CDR2 ANQGSEA. The CDR3 totals 14 residues. Written as DNA, the CDR3 is TGCAGCGTTGTATCGCGCTTTGGAGCTATAGGCTACACCTTC. This sequence encodes CSVVSRFGAIGYTF.

V gene TRBV3-1 combines with J gene TRBJ2-5; 11 bases are a match to TRBD1. In germline, CDR1 is LGHDT, CDR2 YNNKEL (reference sequence). V shed 3 bases, J shed 4 bases, and the junction held 4 bases outside the gene matches. This CDR3 is built from 15 residues. The CDR3 sequence: CASSHLDRGPETQYF. CDR3 DNA sequence: TGTGCCAGCAGCCACCTGGACAGGGGGCCAGAGACCCAGTACTTC.

CDR3 coding DNA: TGTGCCAGCAGTTTACAAGGAAGCGGGGGAACCAGAGAGACCCAGTACTTC. This sequence encodes CASSLQGSGGTRETQYF. V is TRBV28 and J is TRBJ2-5, with TRBD2 matching 8 bases. V was pared by 2 bases and J by 4 bases, with 12 bases of the junction left unmatched. CDR3 length: 17 amino acids. CDR1 and CDR2 (germline): MDHEN, SYDVKM. The complete variable domain, with remaining parts taken from reference TRBV28 and TRBJ2-5, reads DVKVTQSSRYLVKRTGEKVFLECVQDMDHENMFWYRQDPGLGLRLIYFSYDVKMKEKGDIPEGYSVSREKKERFSLILESASTNQTSMYLCASSLQGSGGTRETQYFGPGTRLLVL.

V gene TRBV10-3 combines with J gene TRBJ2-1; D is unclear. V was clipped by 3 bases and J by 9 bases, with 9 bases between them. Germline V gives CDR1 ENHRY, CDR2 SYGVKD. The CDR3 is 12 residues long. CDR3 coding DNA: TGTGCCATCAGTGAATCGGCGGCTGAGCAGTTCTTC. Its translation is CAISESAAEQFF.

The chain combines TRBV2 with TRBJ2-1; 10 bases are a match to TRBD1. There are 16 residues in the CDR3. Unmatched junction bases numbered 8, after V lost 5 bases and J lost 4 bases. From germline, CDR1 is SNHLY and CDR2 FYNNEI. For the CDR3, the DNA is TGTGCCAGCAGTAAACGGGGACAGGGGATTTACAATGAGCAGTTCTTC. It encodes CASSKRGQGIYNEQFF.

This clonotype was detected only a few times. The chain has TRBV4-1 and TRBJ1-6; D is undetermined. Trimming stripped 0 bases from V and 8 bases from J, with 17 bases between. The CDR3 has 17 residues. CDR1 and CDR2 from the germline V gene are MGHRA and YSYEKL. The DNA for the CDR3 is TGCGCCAGCAGCCAAGATTCGTACGGCGCTTCGGATTCACCCCTCCACTTT. Its translation: CASSQDSYGASDSPLHF.

The genes are TRBV7-8 and TRBJ2-4; D is undetermined. TRBJ2-7 matches the DNA end more closely, so the J call is doubtful. There are 15 residues in the CDR3. The germline CDR1 and CDR2 sequences are SGHVS and FQNEAQ. The CDR3, as DNA: TGTGCCAGCAGCCGACTCAGAGGTACTATGTACGAGCAGTACTTC. Translation: CASSRLRGTMYEQYF.

This chain joins TRBV30 and TRBJ1-5; no definite D call. V lost 2 bases, J lost 3 bases, and 8 bases lay in between. This CDR3 contains 13 residues. Per germline, CDR1 GTSNPN and CDR2 SVGIG (reference sequence). The CDR3 DNA follows: TGTGCCTGGAGTAAAGCTGCCAATCAGCCCCAGCATTTT. It is translated as CAWSKAANQPQHF.

The V gene is TRBV14, the J gene TRBJ1-2; the D is unclear. V lost 3 bases and J 5 bases, leaving 7 bases between the germline ends. Germline loops: CDR1 SGHDN, CDR2 FVKESK. The CDR3 extends over 12 amino acids. CDR3: CASSHLRYGYTF. DNA for the CDR3: TGTGCCAGCAGCCATCTCCGGTATGGCTACACCTTC. The full variable domain, its missing parts supplied by reference TRBV14 and TRBJ1-2, is EAGVTQFPSHSVIEKGQTVTLRCDPISGHDNLYWYRRVMGKEIKFLLHFVKESKQDESGMPNNRFLAERTGGTYSTLKVQPAELEDSGVYFCASSHLRYGYTFGSGTRLTVV.

J is TRBJ2-4 and V is TRBV27; TRBD1 aligns across 7 bases. V lost 5 bases to trimming and J lost 3 bases; unmatched junction nucleotides: 16. The V gene's germline CDR1 is MNHEY and CDR2 SMNVEV (reference sequence). This CDR3 has 18 amino acids. CDR3 DNA: TGTGCCAGCAGTCCTCGACAGGGCGCTACCCTAGGCAAAAACATTCAGTACTTC. It encodes CASSPRQGATLGKNIQYF.

V is TRBV6-6 and J is TRBJ1-5; perhaps TRBD1 as D (5 bases). V was pared by 6 bases and J by 7 bases, with 22 bases between. The length of the CDR3 is 16 residues. Germline lookup yields CDR1 MNHNY and CDR2 SVGAGI (reference sequence). CDR3 protein: CASRAQGSRVWQPQHF. DNA for the CDR3: TGTGCCAGCAGAGCCCAGGGAAGTCGGGTCTGGCAGCCCCAGCATTTT.